Following are 27 T cell receptor beta chains from one sample sequenced in a study of molecular identifiers for immune sequencing clone quantification. TCRdb analysed the PCR reads with MiXCR anew, one entry per CDR3 protein. The sample holds hundreds of thousands of distinct CDR3 sequences, roughly a quarter seen once. Sample: naive CD8+ T cells from blood, with Jurkat cell RNA spiked in. The subset: FACS-sorted CD8+CD4-CCR7+CD45RA+ naive T cells. The receptors stem from a human donor in good health. Some libraries in this study had Jurkat cell RNA spiked in.

This clonotype turned up a few times. J is TRBJ2-5 and V is TRBV21-1; TRBD1, the table's D call, was not compared with the DNA. TRBV21-1 has pseudogene status. The CDR3 covers 15 residues. The CDR3 nucleotides are TGTGCCAGCAGCAATCCCCTTGGACAGCAAGAGACCCAGTACTTC. Translating gives CASSNPLGQQETQYF.

This clonotype was counted between two and nine times. The chain carries TRBV6-5 and TRBJ2-7; TRBD2 aligns across 13 bases. This CDR3 region has 18 residues. The V gene end was trimmed by 2 bases and the J gene end by 1 base; junction bases not matched to a gene: 8. Germline values: CDR1 MNHEY, CDR2 SVGAGI. As DNA, the CDR3 is TGTGCCAGCAGTTACACCCTAGGACTAGCGGGGGATTCCTACGAGCAGTACTTC. This encodes CASSYTLGLAGDSYEQYF.

This clonotype has a count of ten or more. The V call is TRBV20-1, the J call TRBJ1-2, with D tentatively TRBD1 (5 bases). The CDR3 spans 15 residues. Trimming cost V 1 base and J 5 bases, with 17 bases left between them. Germline CDR1 DFQATT, CDR2 SNEGSKA (reference sequence). The CDR3 sequence: CSARVSSLRGYGYTF. The CDR3 DNA sequence: TGCAGTGCTAGAGTTTCCTCACTGAGGGGATATGGCTACACCTTC.

This clonotype was seen ten or more times. The J gene is TRBJ2-7, the V gene TRBV4-3; D is uncertain. V lost 0 bases to trimming and J lost 0 bases, with 12 bases between them. Germline V lookup: CDR1 LGHNA, CDR2 YSLEER. This CDR3 region has 16 residues. The CDR3 coding sequence is TGCGCCAGCAGCCAAGAACCGGAGATTCGCTCCTACGAGCAGTACTTC. This sequence encodes CASSQEPEIRSYEQYF.

This clonotype appeared a few times. The chain recombines TRBV7-9 with TRBJ2-2; D may be TRBD1 (6 bases). CDR3 length: 16 residues. Germline lookup yields CDR1 SEHNR and CDR2 FQNEAQ (reference sequence). The ends were cut back, 1 base at V and 3 bases at J, with 12 bases in the middle. The CDR3 region has the DNA TGTGCCAGCAGCTTAGAGGTCGCAGGGGACACCGGGGAGCTGTTTTTT. Translation gives CASSLEVAGDTGELFF.

CDR3 DNA sequence: TGCGCCAGCAGCAAAGCTGGGACAGACACTAACTATGGCTACACCTTC. It translates to CASSKAGTDTNYGYTF. The chain joins TRBV21-1 to TRBJ1-2; TRBD1 is taken as the D call from the table, unchecked against the DNA. TRBV21-1 is reported as a pseudogene. CDR3 size: 16 residues.

On this clonotype: In this CDR3 the conserved last residue, phenylalanine or tryptophan, is missing, so a read error is likely. The rearrangement links TRBV24-1 to TRBJ2-3, with D possibly matching TRBD2 (7 bases). The CDR3 runs 17 residues. Germline V gene sequence: CDR1 KGHDR, CDR2 SFDVKD. V was shortened by 3 bases and J by 4 bases, with 19 bases between the two germline ends. The CDR3 protein is CATSDRHEGGVADTQYL. The CDR3 bases are TGTGCCACCAGTGATCGTCACGAAGGGGGGGTGGCAGATACGCAGTATCTT.

Notes on this clonotype: One end of the junction fails to match germline, which may point to a read error. This sequence joins TRBV5-3 and TRBJ2-1; D gene unclear. TRBV5-3 has ORF status, its function being uncertain. CDR3 size: 13 residues. The CDR3 DNA reads as TGTGCCAGCAGCTGGGCCACCTACAATGAGCAGTTCTTC. Amino acids: CASSWATYNEQFF.

This clonotype occurred a few times. The chain uses TRBV6-7 and TRBJ2-1; a weak D match, TRBD2 (5 bases). TRBV6-7 is an open reading frame whose function is uncertain. The V and J ends lost 6 bases and 2 bases respectively, with 8 bases between them. The CDR3 runs to 13 residues. The CDR3 spells CASRRLTYNEQFF. The CDR3 DNA follows: TGTGCCAGCAGACGACTAACCTACAATGAGCAGTTCTTC.

This clonotype was seen repeatedly, ten times or more. The chain is built from TRBV6-1 and TRBJ2-7; D is possibly TRBD1 (6 bases). The CDR3 has 14 residues. Germline V gene data show CDR1 as MNHNS and CDR2 as SASEGT. The V end lost 11 bases, the J end lost 0 bases, and 17 bases lay between the germline ends. CDR3 DNA sequence: TGTGCCCGCTCCGTTCTGGGGGCCTCCTACGAGCAGTACTTC. This encodes CARSVLGASYEQYF.

This clonotype was seen a handful of times. The CDR3 region is CASSSIRGPDEQYF. CDR3 coding DNA: TGTGCCAGCAGCTCAATCAGGGGCCCTGACGAGCAGTACTTC. The rearrangement uses TRBV7-9 and TRBJ2-7, with TRBD1 as a possible D gene (6 bases). Germline CDR1 SEHNR, CDR2 FQNEAQ (reference sequence). The CDR3 extends over 14 amino acids. The V and J ends lost 4 bases and 5 bases respectively, with 15 bases between them.

The chain couples TRBV12-3 or TRBV12-4 to TRBJ1-2; D is perhaps TRBD1 (5 bases). The CDR3 is 13 residues long. Trimming shortened V by 6 bases and J by 4 bases, and 12 bases separated the two germline ends. CDR3 sequence reads: CASSHDRSYGYTF. The CDR3 nucleotides read TGTGCCAGCAGCCACGACAGAAGCTATGGCTACACCTTC.

This clonotype has more than one count but fewer than ten. The rearrangement joins TRBV6-2 or TRBV6-3 to TRBJ1-2; 7 bases align to TRBD1. This CDR3 has 15 residues. Looked up from germline, CDR1 is MNHEY and CDR2 is SVGEGT. Losses at the gene ends were 4 bases for V and 4 bases for J; bases not matched to a gene: 9. The CDR3 bases are TGTGCCAGCAGTTGGATACCGGGACAGTTCTATGGCTACACCTTC. Translation gives CASSWIPGQFYGYTF.

With respect to this clonotype: A much larger clone sits a single nucleotide away, making a read error possible. The chain is built from TRBV20-1 and TRBJ2-3; D ambiguous. The germline V gene has CDR1 DFQATT and CDR2 SNEGSKA (reference sequence). V was trimmed by 1 base and J by 1 base, leaving 15 bases between them. This CDR3 spans 16 amino acids. The DNA for the CDR3 is TGCAGTGCTAGAGGCTACAATGCCGCTCGCACAGATACGCAGTATTTT. This sequence encodes CSARGYNAARTDTQYF.

Remarks on this clonotype: This may come from a read error, since a much larger clone is one base off. The V and J genes are TRBV4-1 and TRBJ2-7, with 9 positions matching TRBD1. Germline-derived CDR1 and CDR2 are MGHRA and YSYEKL. The CDR3 contains 15 residues. J gave up 1 base and V 1 base, and 2 bases lay outside the gene matches. The CDR3 region has the DNA TGCGCCAGCAGCCAAGCCGGGACAGGGTCCTACGAGCAGTACTTC. It codes for CASSQAGTGSYEQYF.

At least ten counts were recorded for this clonotype. The rearrangement joins TRBV4-1 to TRBJ2-7; perhaps TRBD2 as D (5 bases). CDR1 MGHRA and CDR2 YSYEKL come from the germline V gene. This CDR3 has 17 amino acids. V lost 0 bases to trimming and J lost 5 bases, with 20 bases between them. CDR3 region: CASSQETGGLVRDEQYF. The CDR3 DNA is TGCGCCAGCAGCCAAGAAACCGGCGGACTCGTCCGGGACGAGCAGTACTTC.

This rearrangement joins TRBV4-3 to TRBJ1-6, with D perhaps matching TRBD1 (5 bases). CDR3 length: 16 amino acids. Germline loops: CDR1 LGHNA, CDR2 YSLEER. V was cut by 0 bases and J by 9 bases, with 15 bases left in between. The CDR3 sequence is CASSQDRGLNTSPLHF. CDR3 sequence (DNA): TGCGCCAGCAGCCAAGATCGGGGACTGAATACTTCACCCCTCCACTTT.

This clonotype was seen ten or more times. The V gene is TRBV4-3, the J gene TRBJ1-1; D possibly corresponds to TRBD1 (5 bases). The V end was cut by 1 base, the J end by 5 bases, with 8 bases between. The CDR3 sequence is 13 residues long. The germline CDR1 and CDR2 sequences are LGHNA and YSLEER. The CDR3 reads CASSQGGATEAFF. As DNA, the CDR3 is TGCGCCAGCAGCCAAGGGGGCGCGACTGAAGCTTTCTTT.

The chain links TRBV7-9 to TRBJ1-6; D perhaps matches TRBD1 (5 bases). Germline V CDR1 and CDR2: SEHNR, FQNEAQ (reference sequence). CDR3 size: 15 residues. V gave up 11 bases and J gave up 8 bases, with 22 bases separating them. The CDR3: CAEVWGRHEYSPLHF. The CDR3 region has the DNA TGTGCCGAGGTTTGGGGCAGGCATGAGTATTCACCCCTCCACTTT.

This chain links TRBV2 with TRBJ2-5, with D possibly being TRBD2 (6 bases). The CDR3 loop spans 15 amino acids. The germline V and J ends were trimmed by 4 bases and 0 bases, with 12 bases remaining between them. CDR1 is SNHLY and CDR2 is FYNNEI in the germline V gene. The CDR3 DNA follows: TGTGCCAGCAGTGCGAATAGCGGCAACCAAGAGACCCAGTACTTC. The encoded protein is CASSANSGNQETQYF.

The rearrangement uses TRBV18 and TRBJ2-3; 7 positions agree with TRBD2. Trimming took 0 bases from V and 4 from J; bases not matched to a gene: 7. The germline gives CDR1 KGHSH, CDR2 LQKENI. This CDR3 spans 16 amino acids. CDR3 bases: TGTGCCAGCTCACCACCGGGACTATCTGGTTCAGATACGCAGTATTTT. This sequence encodes CASSPPGLSGSDTQYF.

A remark on this clonotype: This is likely a read error, given that the CDR3 carries no conserved phenylalanine or tryptophan at its end. This chain uses TRBV7-2 with TRBJ2-5; D is possibly TRBD1 (5 bases). The V gene lost 5 bases and the J gene lost 2 bases, with 18 bases spanning the gap. CDR1 SGHTA and CDR2 FQGNSA come from the germline V gene. The CDR3 consists of 16 residues. The CDR3 bases are TGTGCCAGCAGCAGACAGTTACCCCCCCCGCAAGAGACCCAGTACATC. Translating gives CASSRQLPPPQETQYI.

A note on this clonotype: Since no conserved phenylalanine or tryptophan closes the CDR3, a read error is the likely cause. This chain links TRBV12-3 or TRBV12-4 with TRBJ2-7, with D possibly TRBD1 on 5 matching bases. The CDR3 covers 13 residues. The V gene lost 6 bases and the J gene lost 0 bases, with 9 bases spanning the gap. The CDR3 loop is CASSPDNSYEQYS. The CDR3 region has the DNA TGTGCCAGCAGCCCGGACAACTCCTACGAGCAGTACTCC.

This clonotype was observed a handful of times. An end of the junction differs from the germline gene, which may be a read error. This chain links TRBV7-9 with TRBJ2-2, with TRBD1 matching over 9 bases. CDR1 SEHNR and CDR2 FQNEAQ come from the germline V gene (reference sequence). CDR3 length: 16 amino acids. CDR3 sequence: CASSPPGQGNTGEPFF. The CDR3 DNA follows: TGTGCCAGCAGCCCTCCCGGACAGGGGAACACCGGGGAGCCGTTTTTT.

The chain employs TRBV20-1 and TRBJ2-7; possible D gene TRBD2, 7 bases. Germline lookup yields CDR1 DFQATT and CDR2 SNEGSKA (reference sequence). Trimming removed 1 base at V and 0 bases at J, with 13 bases between. This CDR3 has 15 residues. CDR3: CSARVAGASSYEQYF. The CDR3 DNA follows: TGCAGTGCTAGAGTGGCGGGGGCGAGCTCCTACGAGCAGTACTTC.

Only a few counts were recorded for this clonotype. The V and J genes are TRBV29-1 and TRBJ2-5, with TRBD2 matching 15 bases. There are 22 residues in the CDR3. Germline V lookup: CDR1 SQVTM, CDR2 ANQGSEA. The V gene end was trimmed by 3 bases and the J gene end by 5 bases; junction bases not matched to a gene: 25. CDR3 bases: TGCAGCGTTGACCTTACAGGACAGGGGGCCCAAGGACTAGCGGGAGGGCATGAGACCCAGTACTTC. It is translated as CSVDLTGQGAQGLAGGHETQYF. Filled out from reference TRBV29-1 and TRBJ2-5, the complete variable domain reads SAVISQKPSRDICQRGTSLTIQCQVDSQVTMMFWYRQQPGQSLTLIATANQGSEATYESGFVIDKFPISRPNLTFSTLTVSNMSPEDSSIYLCSVDLTGQGAQGLAGGHETQYFGPGTRLLVL.

This clonotype was detected ten times or more. The chain carries TRBV7-9 and TRBJ1-1; no clear D gene. In germline, CDR1 is SEHNR, CDR2 FQNEAQ (reference sequence). The CDR3 contains 12 residues. Trimming left V 1 base short and J 5 bases short, with 5 bases between. For the CDR3, the DNA is TGTGCCAGCAGCTTAGGGGAAACTGAAGCTTTCTTT. Its protein is CASSLGETEAFF.